Listed here are 20 T cell receptor beta chains from one sample, sequenced in a study of CD8+ T cells in alopecia areata. cDNA serving as the sequencing template came from extracted, reverse transcribed RNA. Libraries were prepared by immunoSEQ multiplex PCR; TCRdb keeps only in-frame clonotypes and omits some of them. Of 150,000 to 200,000 clones in the sample, 50% to 60% are singletons; the top ten hold 14% to 15%. Source: CD4+ T cells sorted from blood, taken at week 0. Receptors were obtained from a human donor with alopecia areata.

This clone was seen many times. The chain uses TRBV7-2 and TRBJ2-2; either TRBD1 or TRBD2 may supply D (5 bases each). This CDR3 is built from 15 residues. CDR1 and CDR2 (germline): SGHTA, FQGNSA. The CDR3 DNA reads as TGTGCTACCACGTCCGGGGCCTTGAACACCGGGGAGCTGTTTTTT. It is translated as CATTSGALNTGELFF.

V usage is TRBV11-1 and J usage is TRBJ2-1; D tentatively reads TRBD1 or TRBD2 (6 bases each). The CDR3 runs 15 residues. Trimming stripped 0 bases from V and 6 bases from J, with 12 bases between. Per the germline V gene, CDR1 is SGHAT and CDR2 is FQDESV (reference sequence). The CDR3 region has the DNA TGTGCCAGCAGCTTAGCAGGGGGGCCAAGCAATGAGCAGTTCTTC. It is translated as CASSLAGGPSNEQFF.

The chain couples TRBV4-1 to TRBJ2-1, with 13 bases that match TRBD2. After removal of 5 bases from V and 7 bases from J, the junction contained 5 bases not matched to a gene. Germline lookup yields CDR1 MGHRA and CDR2 YSYEKL. This CDR3 comprises 15 residues. CDR3 DNA: TGCGCCAGCAGCTACGGGACTAGCGGGACGAATGAGCAGTTCTTC. Translating gives CASSYGTSGTNEQFF.

This chain connects TRBV18 to TRBJ1-1, with D unclear. The CDR3 extends over 14 amino acids. Germline V gene data show CDR1 as KGHSH and CDR2 as LQKENI. Between the trimmed V and J ends, which lost 0 bases and 7 bases, there was a span of 12 bases. The CDR3 DNA follows: TGTGCCAGCTCACCACCGCGTGCCGCTTATGAAGCTTTCTTT. It codes for CASSPPRAAYEAFF.

This chain uses TRBV7-2 with TRBJ1-5; D possibly corresponds to TRBD1 (5 bases). The ends were cut back, 1 base at V and 6 bases at J, with 16 bases in the middle. CDR1 is SGHTA and CDR2 is FQGNSA in the germline V gene. The CDR3 runs 16 residues. The CDR3, as DNA: TGTGCCAGCAGCTTAGGTGTTTCAGGGAAGGGTCAGCCCCAGCATTTT. Encoded protein: CASSLGVSGKGQPQHF.

The chain is built from TRBV7-9 and TRBJ2-6; D is possibly TRBD2 (6 bases). The germline gives CDR1 SEHNR, CDR2 FQNEAQ (reference sequence). Trimming took 1 base from V and 0 from J, leaving 16 bases between them. This CDR3 contains 19 residues. CDR3 residues: CASSLGVGGPLSGANVLTF. The CDR3 nucleotides are TGTGCCAGCAGCTTAGGGGTCGGGGGTCCCCTCTCTGGGGCCAACGTCCTGACTTTC.

This clone has more than one count but fewer than ten. Written as DNA, the CDR3 is TGTGCCAGTAGCATCAGGGTAATGAACACTGAAGCTTTCTTT. It translates to CASSIRVMNTEAFF. The chain uses TRBV19 and TRBJ1-1; weak D call: TRBD1 (5 bases). This CDR3 is built from 14 residues. Deletions cut 6 bases from V and 0 bases from J, with 11 bases between. Per the germline V gene, CDR1 is LNHDA and CDR2 is SQIVND (reference sequence). Full variable domain (missing parts from reference TRBV19 and TRBJ1-1): DGGITQSPKYLFRKEGQNVTLSCEQNLNHDAMYWYRQDPGQGLRLIYYSQIVNDFQKGDIAEGYSVSREKKESFPLTVTSAQKNPTAFYLCASSIRVMNTEAFFGQGTRLTVV.

The chain combines TRBV6-5 with TRBJ2-7; 7 nucleotides agree with TRBD1. With 5 bases clipped from V and 2 bases from J, the junction kept 3 bases outside the gene matches. The CDR3 has 13 residues. The germline V gene has CDR1 MNHEY and CDR2 SVGAGI. Here the CDR3 reads CASSRDSTYEQYF. Written as DNA, the CDR3 is TGTGCCAGCAGTCGGGACAGTACCTACGAGCAGTACTTC.

This chain joins TRBV20-1 and TRBJ2-5; D is possibly TRBD2 (6 bases). The CDR3 is made up of 11 amino acids. Deletions cut 6 bases from V and 2 bases from J, with 7 bases between. Germline V lookup: CDR1 DFQATT, CDR2 SNEGSKA (reference sequence). The CDR3: CSAGRQETQYF. In DNA, the CDR3 is TGCAGTGCGGGGAGGCAAGAGACCCAGTACTTC.

The genes are TRBV19 and TRBJ2-5; 9 nucleotides align to TRBD2. CDR3 length equals 13 residues. The germline V gene has CDR1 LNHDA and CDR2 SQIVND (reference sequence). The trim removed 8 bases at V and 5 bases at J, leaving 6 bases unmatched. CDR3 sequence: CASEGLAGETQYF. In DNA, the CDR3 is TGTGCCAGTGAAGGGCTAGCGGGGGAGACCCAGTACTTC.

In DNA form, the CDR3 reads TGCGCCAGCAGACCTTCGACAGGGCAAGAGACCCAGTACTTC. Its protein is CASRPSTGQETQYF. This chain links TRBV5-1 with TRBJ2-5; 7 positions agree with TRBD1. This CDR3 spans 14 amino acids. CDR1 and CDR2 (germline): SGHRS, YFSETQ. With 5 bases clipped from V and 2 bases from J, the junction kept 6 bases outside the gene matches.

This sequence joins TRBV29-1 and TRBJ2-6, with D hard to call. The CDR3 is 14 amino acids. V gave up 2 bases and J gave up 0 bases, with 5 bases separating them. The germline CDR1 and CDR2 sequences are SQVTM and ANQGSEA. This chain's CDR3 is CSVEPASGANVLTF. In DNA, the CDR3 is TGCAGCGTTGAACCGGCCTCTGGGGCCAACGTCCTGACTTTC.

The V call is TRBV27, the J call TRBJ2-7, with D unclear. Germline CDR1 reads MNHEY; CDR2 reads SMNVEV (reference sequence). This CDR3 comprises 15 residues. V was cut by 4 bases and J by 1 base, with 14 bases left in between. This CDR3 reads CASSSSALGSYEQYF. The CDR3 DNA sequence: TGTGCCAGCAGTTCATCGGCATTGGGTTCCTACGAGCAGTACTTC.

The table lists this clone with a few counts. The genes are TRBV6-5 and TRBJ1-2; 9 positions match TRBD1. Germline V gene data show CDR1 as MNHEY and CDR2 as SVGAGI. This CDR3 region has 15 residues. V trimming: 1 base; J trimming: 4 bases; junction bases outside the gene matches: 4. For the CDR3, the DNA is TGTGCCAGCAGTTACTTACAGGGGGCCTTCTATGGCTACACCTTC. It translates to CASSYLQGAFYGYTF.

This sequence joins TRBV4-2 and TRBJ1-4, with TRBD1 matching over 9 bases. The CDR3 has 15 residues. Germline loops: CDR1 LGHNA, CDR2 YNFKEQ. V gave up 4 bases and J gave up 8 bases; unmatched junction bases: 8. The CDR3 DNA reads as TGTGCCAGCAGCCTCGAGGGGACAGGGAACGAAAAACTGTTTTTT. It specifies CASSLEGTGNEKLFF.

This clone was picked up many times. This chain uses TRBV9 with TRBJ2-2; TRBD2 aligns across 11 bases. The CDR3 consists of 15 residues. Germline V gene data show CDR1 as SGDLS and CDR2 as YYNGEE. Trimming took 3 bases from V and 6 from J; bases not matched to a gene: 4. The CDR3 loop reads CASSARGLAAGELFF. The CDR3 nucleotides read TGTGCCAGCAGCGCGAGGGGACTAGCGGCCGGGGAGCTGTTTTTT.

The genes are TRBV6-6 and TRBJ2-5, with D perhaps matching TRBD1 or TRBD2 (6 bases each). Trimming stripped 8 bases from V and 5 bases from J, with 18 bases between. The germline V gene encodes CDR1 MNHNY and CDR2 SVGAGI (reference sequence). The CDR3 is made up of 14 amino acids. The CDR3 reads CASGGGYGVETQYF. As DNA, the CDR3 is TGTGCCAGCGGAGGGGGGTACGGTGTTGAGACCCAGTACTTC.

The chain has TRBV27 and TRBJ2-5; D possibly corresponds to TRBD1 (6 bases). The V and J ends lost 3 bases and 5 bases respectively, with 19 bases between them. The V gene's germline CDR1 is MNHEY and CDR2 SMNVEV (reference sequence). CDR3 length: 16 residues. The CDR3 region is CASSFMTRGGLETQYF. For the CDR3, the DNA is TGTGCCAGCAGTTTCATGACACGAGGGGGTCTGGAGACCCAGTACTTC.

V gene TRBV6-5 combines with J gene TRBJ1-5; D unresolved. Germline V gene lookup returns CDR1 MNHEY and CDR2 SVGAGI. The germline V and J ends were trimmed by 8 bases and 3 bases, with 8 bases remaining between them. The CDR3 runs 12 residues. Written as DNA, the CDR3 is TGTGCCAGCCAAAATTACAATCAGCCCCAGCATTTT. It codes for CASQNYNQPQHF.

This clone was observed a few times. The chain is built from TRBV5-6 and TRBJ2-6, with a possible D match to TRBD1 (6 bases). Germline V gene sequence: CDR1 SGHDT, CDR2 YYEEEE. The CDR3 is 16 amino acids. Trimming cost V 6 bases and J 0 bases, with 13 bases left between them. The CDR3 DNA reads as TGTGCCAGCAACCAAAGGGGGTTCTCTGGGGCCAACGTCCTGACTTTC. It specifies CASNQRGFSGANVLTF.